The 9 T cell receptor beta chains below come from one sample, sequenced in a study of OX40 agonist ivuxolimab in advanced cancers. The repertoire was sequenced with immunoSEQ multiplex PCR; TCRdb's copy has only in-frame clones and lacks some. The sample contains around 31,000 clones, 65% to 90% of which appear only once. Sequencing was performed on CD4+ or CD8+ T cells sorted from blood, taken in a trial of the OX40 agonist ivuxolimab. These receptors all stem from an adult with an advanced solid tumor such as melanoma, head and neck, liver or kidney cancer.

The V and J genes are TRBV4-3 and TRBJ1-2, with 10 bases fitting TRBD1. V was clipped by 1 base and J by 6 bases; unmatched bases: 5. The CDR3 sequence is 15 residues long. Looked up from germline, CDR1 is LGHNA and CDR2 is YSLEER. This CDR3 is CASSQGTGTGDGYTF. The CDR3 DNA sequence: TGCGCCAGCAGCCAAGGGACCGGGACAGGGGATGGCTACACCTTC.

The chain links TRBV4-1 to TRBJ2-1; the D gene is possibly TRBD2 (6 bases). CDR1 is MGHRA and CDR2 is YSYEKL in the germline V gene. The CDR3 loop spans 15 amino acids. V was clipped by 2 bases and J by 5 bases, with 13 bases between them. The CDR3 DNA follows: TGCGCCAGCAGCCAAACCCCTAGCGCGAACAATGAGCAGTTCTTC. The encoded protein is CASSQTPSANNEQFF.

This chain connects TRBV4-2 to TRBJ2-5; D gene ambiguous. Matching the DNA end better, TRBJ2-7 makes the J call doubtful. Germline V gives CDR1 LGHNA, CDR2 YNFKEQ. The CDR3 is made up of 14 amino acids. The CDR3 reads CASSPQEFAYEQYF. In nucleotides, the CDR3 is TGTGCCAGCAGCCCCCAGGAGTTTGCCTACGAGCAGTACTTC.

The CDR3 region is CASSLRGSYEQYF. The CDR3 DNA sequence: TGTGCCAGCAGCTTACGGGGCTCCTACGAGCAGTACTTC. The chain is built from TRBV7-9 and TRBJ2-7; D might be TRBD2 (5 bases). Germline V gene lookup returns CDR1 SEHNR and CDR2 FQNEAQ (reference sequence). The V end was cut by 2 bases, the J end by 0 bases, with 5 bases between. This CDR3 contains 13 residues.

The CDR3 DNA is TGTGCCAGCGCCCGACAGGGGTTCTACGAGCAGTACTTC. Amino acid sequence: CASARQGFYEQYF. The rearrangement uses TRBV9 and TRBJ2-7, with 8 bases that match TRBD1. CDR1 and CDR2 (germline): SGDLS, YYNGEE. Trimming took 7 bases from V and 3 from J; bases not matched to a gene: 6. This CDR3 has 13 residues.

The rearrangement uses TRBV7-8 and TRBJ2-1, with 8 nucleotides matching TRBD2. The CDR3 has 15 residues. The germline CDR1 and CDR2 sequences are SGHVS and FQNEAQ. The V segment lost 1 base and the J segment 7 bases; nucleotides outside the gene matches: 6. In nucleotides, the CDR3 is TGTGCCAGCAGCTTAGTACTAGCGGAAGAGAATGAGCAGTTCTTC. Encoded protein: CASSLVLAEENEQFF.

The chain is built from TRBV4-1 and TRBJ2-7; 10 nucleotides align to TRBD2. After removal of 1 base from V and 5 bases from J, the junction contained 5 bases not matched to a gene. Per germline, CDR1 MGHRA and CDR2 YSYEKL. The CDR3 has 15 amino acids. CDR3 loop: CASSQVTSGIHEQYF. In nucleotides, the CDR3 is TGCGCCAGCAGCCAAGTTACTAGCGGGATCCACGAGCAGTACTTC.

The CDR3 sequence: CASTGTLSYNEQFF. The CDR3 DNA sequence: TGTGCCAGCACCGGGACTCTCTCCTACAATGAGCAGTTCTTC. V usage is TRBV6-1 and J usage is TRBJ2-1; D possibly corresponds to TRBD2 (6 bases). The germline gives CDR1 MNHNS, CDR2 SASEGT. Deletions cut 7 bases from V and 0 bases from J, with 10 bases between. The CDR3 is 14 residues long.

A word on this clone: The same CDR3 also results from other DNA sequences found in this sample. The rearrangement uses TRBV28 and TRBJ2-7, with TRBD2 as a possible D gene (6 bases). V lost 5 bases, J lost 3 bases, and 8 bases lay in between. Germline V gene lookup returns CDR1 MDHEN and CDR2 SYDVKM. The CDR3 extends over 12 amino acids. The CDR3 region is CASSLGGYEQYF. The CDR3 coding sequence is TGTGCCAGCAGTCTGGGAGGCTACGAGCAGTACTTC.